This paragraph reports one T cell receptor beta chain. The specificity of this receptor is unknown. Base qualities are not provided; no much larger clone lies one nucleotide away. The data were taken from a study of radiotherapy plus CTLA-4 blockade in lung cancer listed by TCRdb under 2018. Notes on the research overall: Among the enrolled patients, 18% had an objective response, and roughly 30% reached disease control. Overall study outcomes, separate from this receptor: The strongest predictors of response were reported to be early dynamic shifts in blood T cell clones along with a rise in serum interferon-beta following radiation. After treatment with radiotherapy and ipilimumab, TCR clones that originated in tumors expanded in peripheral blood.

The library was obtained by the immunoSEQ multiplex PCR assay. TCRdb carries this immuneACCESS record with in-frame sequences only. Its versions omit some clonotypes, under half of them owing to an unresolved V gene in the studies checked, with the rest unexplained. For this sample there are 35,000 to 40,000 clones; roughly 72% appear just once. The top ten hold under 13% of the sample. Focal radiation therapy combined with CTLA-4 blockade (ipilimumab) was tested in patients with chemo-refractory metastatic non-small-cell lung cancer. V is shortened by 9 bases, J by 5 bases, and the region joining them spans 22 bases. Inclusive of the bounding cysteine and phenylalanine, the CDR3 is 15 residues long. Only the CDR3 DNA stays, 45 bases, in frame from base 1. CDR1 LGHNT and CDR2 FRNRAP were looked up in the germline V gene.

Sequencing used peripheral blood, obtained from a patient treated with radiotherapy plus ipilimumab. The sequence derives from a human donor with non-small cell lung cancer who had stable disease on radiotherapy plus ipilimumab. The receptor chain draws on TRBV12-5 and TRBJ2-5; TRBD2 might be the D gene, on 7 matching bases. The CDR3 amino acid sequence is: CASTKEGGRSETQYF. The DNA sequence is TGTGCTAGCACCAAGGAGGGGGGGCGGTCTGAGACCCAGTACTTC.